The 30 T cell receptor beta chains in this list originate from one sample, sequenced in a study of blood T cell repertoires in COVID-19. Some clones are missing from TCRdb's copy, which holds only in-frame ones; the method was immunoSEQ multiplex PCR. The profile shows 300,000 to 400,000 clones, 70% to 90% of them singletons. The specimen was PBMCs or T cells enriched from blood (not recorded which). These receptors were taken from a woman aged 40 to 49 with acute COVID-19.

CDR3 coding DNA: TGTGCCAGCAGTGAGACAGCCTTACCCTACGAGCAGTACTTC. This gives the protein CASSETALPYEQYF. This chain links TRBV2 with TRBJ2-7, with D perhaps matching TRBD1 (5 bases). Trimming shortened V by 3 bases and J by 2 bases, and 11 bases separated the two germline ends. The CDR3 runs to 14 residues. Germline CDR1 reads SNHLY; CDR2 reads FYNNEI.

At least ten counts were recorded for this clone. This CDR3 reads CASSPGGQPYGYTF. As DNA, the CDR3 is TGTGCCAGCAGCCCGGGAGGGCAGCCCTATGGCTACACCTTC. The genes are TRBV6-4 and TRBJ1-2; D remains unclear. In germline, CDR1 is MRHNA, CDR2 SNTAGT. Trimming shortened V by 6 bases and J by 4 bases, and 15 bases separated the two germline ends. The CDR3 covers 14 residues.

The V gene is TRBV5-1, the J gene TRBJ1-2; 8 bases agree with TRBD1. The CDR3 runs to 16 residues. After removal of 0 bases from V and 5 bases from J, the junction contained 9 bases not matched to a gene. Germline V lookup: CDR1 SGHRS, CDR2 YFSETQ. The CDR3 DNA is TGCGCCAGCAGCTTGGCGGGGACAGGACGCGGTTATGGCTACACCTTC. It is translated as CASSLAGTGRGYGYTF.

This clone was seen once. The CDR3 here is CASSQGQGLNYGYTF. CDR3 nucleotide sequence: TGTGCCAGCAGCCAAGGACAGGGCCTGAACTATGGCTACACCTTC. V is TRBV4-2 and J is TRBJ1-2; TRBD1 agrees at 7 bases. This CDR3 spans 15 amino acids. Trimming took 1 base from V and 2 from J; bases not matched to a gene: 4. Germline CDR1 reads LGHNA; CDR2 reads YNFKEQ.

The DNA for the CDR3 is TGTGCCAGCACGGAGGGGCTCGTAGATACGCAGTATTTT. Its protein is CASTEGLVDTQYF. The rearrangement links TRBV9 to TRBJ2-3; a possible D gene is TRBD2 (6 bases). The CDR3 totals 13 residues. Trimming stripped 6 bases from V and 5 bases from J, with 13 bases between. The germline CDR1 and CDR2 sequences are SGDLS and YYNGEE. The full variable domain, completed using reference TRBV9 and TRBJ2-3, is DSGVTQTPKHLITATGQRVTLRCSPRSGDLSVYWYQQSLDQGLQFLIQYYNGEERAKGNILERFSAQQFPDLHSELNLSSLELGDSALYFCASTEGLVDTQYFGPGTRLTVL.

The J gene is TRBJ2-1, the V gene TRBV25-1; TRBD2 matches 8 bases. The germline CDR1 and CDR2 sequences are MGHDK and SYGVNS. CDR3 size: 15 residues. Trimming cost V 2 bases and J 3 bases; bases outside gene matches: 3. This CDR3 is CASSENAGGYNEQFF. The CDR3, as DNA: TGTGCCAGCAGTGAAAACGCGGGAGGCTACAATGAGCAGTTCTTC.

This chain uses TRBV19 with TRBJ2-1, with a weak D call TRBD2 (6 bases). V dropped 7 bases and J dropped 2 bases, with 15 bases sitting between them. This CDR3 contains 15 residues. The V gene's germline CDR1 is LNHDA and CDR2 SQIVND (reference sequence). For the CDR3, the DNA is TGTGCCAGTACCAGGGTGCCTAGCGCCTACAATGAGCAGTTCTTC. It is translated as CASTRVPSAYNEQFF.

This clone was counted at least ten times. V is TRBV7-3 and J is TRBJ2-1; D may be TRBD2 (5 bases). The CDR3 loop spans 13 amino acids. CDR1 SGHTA and CDR2 FQGTGA come from the germline V gene. Trimming took 6 bases from V and 0 from J, leaving 6 bases between them. The CDR3 DNA is TGTGCCAGCAGTGGAGGCTCCTACAATGAGCAGTTCTTC. Its translation is CASSGGSYNEQFF. The full variable domain, with the rest looked up from reference TRBV7-3 and TRBJ2-1, is GAGVSQTPSNKVTEKGKYVELRCDPISGHTALYWYRQSLGQGPEFLIYFQGTGAADDSGLPNDRFFAVRPEGSVSTLKIQRTERGDSAVYLCASSGGSYNEQFFGPGTRLTVL.

V and J are TRBV7-6 and TRBJ2-2; possible D gene TRBD2, 6 bases. Trimming cost V 1 base and J 2 bases, with 11 bases left between them. The CDR3 consists of 16 residues. CDR1 is SGHVS, CDR2 FNYEAQ, per germline. Here the CDR3 reads CASSLVGGINTGELFF. Written as DNA, the CDR3 is TGTGCCAGCAGCTTAGTGGGCGGGATAAACACCGGGGAGCTGTTTTTT.

This clone was observed a handful of times. V and J are TRBV19 and TRBJ2-2; maybe TRBD1 (5 bases). CDR1 and CDR2 from the germline V gene are LNHDA and SQIVND (reference sequence). Between the trimmed V and J ends, which lost 4 bases and 2 bases, there was a span of 11 bases. The CDR3 consists of 15 residues. The CDR3 DNA is TGTGCCAGTAGTAAACAGGCCATAAACACCGGGGAGCTGTTTTTT. It specifies CASSKQAINTGELFF.

This clone was observed once. The chain carries TRBV27 and TRBJ1-2; 8 bases match TRBD1. Trimming at V came to 5 bases and at J to 5 bases, leaving 7 bases not matched to a gene. Germline-derived CDR1 and CDR2 are MNHEY and SMNVEV (reference sequence). The CDR3 has 14 amino acids. The CDR3 reads CASSASGTGYGYTF. The CDR3 DNA reads as TGTGCCAGCAGTGCCTCCGGGACAGGATATGGCTACACCTTC.

CDR3 nucleotide sequence: TGCGCCAGCAGCCCCCAAGGCGGGGACCGGGACACTGAAGCTTTCTTT. This gives the protein CASSPQGGDRDTEAFF. The V and J genes are TRBV5-1 and TRBJ1-1, with D possibly being TRBD1 (5 bases). Germline V gene sequence: CDR1 SGHRS, CDR2 YFSETQ. The CDR3 length is 16 residues. Deletions cut 4 bases from V and 3 bases from J, with 19 bases between.

The rearrangement joins TRBV18 to TRBJ2-5; 7 nucleotides line up with TRBD1. Germline lookup yields CDR1 KGHSH and CDR2 LQKENI. The CDR3 length is 14 residues. Germline trimming cut 3 bases from V and 5 bases from J; bases unmatched to any gene: 6. The CDR3 spells CASSPGQLGETQYF. DNA of the CDR3: TGTGCCAGCTCACCGGGACAGTTAGGGGAGACCCAGTACTTC.

The genes are TRBV4-3 and TRBJ2-3; 9 nucleotides match TRBD2. CDR3 size: 16 residues. Per germline, CDR1 LGHNA and CDR2 YSLEER. V lost 0 bases, J lost 2 bases, and 3 bases stayed unmatched. CDR3 bases: TGCGCCAGCAGCCAAGAGGGCGGGGGGGCCACAGATACGCAGTATTTT. Its protein product is CASSQEGGGATDTQYF.

The genes are TRBV7-9 and TRBJ1-1; no clear D. Germline lookup yields CDR1 SEHNR and CDR2 FQNEAQ (reference sequence). Trimming stripped 6 bases from V and 4 bases from J, with 9 bases between. The length of the CDR3 is 12 residues. For the CDR3, the DNA is TGTGCCAGCAGGCACTCAGGCACTGAAGCTTTCTTT. Translation gives CASRHSGTEAFF. Combining the CDR3 with reference TRBV7-9 and TRBJ1-1 gives the whole variable domain DTGVSQNPRHKITKRGQNVTFRCDPISEHNRLYWYRQTLGQGPEFLTYFQNEAQLEKSRLLSDRFSAERPKGSFSTLEIQRTEQGDSAMYLCASRHSGTEAFFGQGTRLTVV.

The chain uses TRBV28 and TRBJ1-2; no reliable D call. Germline assignment: CDR1 MDHEN and CDR2 SYDVKM. CDR3 length equals 15 residues. Trimming removed 4 bases at V and 4 bases at J, with 16 bases between. The CDR3 DNA reads TGTGCCAGCAGTTCCCGCGGTCGCGGGGTCTATGGCTACACCTTC. Its translation is CASSSRGRGVYGYTF.

V and J are TRBV5-1 and TRBJ2-7, with 8 bases fitting TRBD1. CDR3 size: 12 residues. The germline V gene has CDR1 SGHRS and CDR2 YFSETQ. V lost 3 bases and J lost 12; bases outside the gene matches: 8. DNA of the CDR3: TGCGCCAGCAGCTGGGGACAGGAGATGGGGTACTTC. Its protein product is CASSWGQEMGYF.

This sequence joins TRBV7-2 and TRBJ1-2, with D uncertain. Germline V gives CDR1 SGHTA, CDR2 FQGNSA. The V gene lost 7 bases and the J gene lost 4 bases, with 10 bases spanning the gap. CDR3 length equals 12 residues. The CDR3 region has the DNA TGTGCCAGCACCCTTAGCTCCTATGGCTACACCTTC. This codes for CASTLSSYGYTF.

The chain combines TRBV7-2 with TRBJ2-6; 11 positions agree with TRBD1. Germline V lookup: CDR1 SGHTA, CDR2 FQGNSA. The CDR3 covers 16 residues. V shed 5 bases and J 1 base; nucleotides not matched to a gene: 1. DNA for the CDR3: TGTGCCAGCAGCAGGGACAGGGGGTCTGGGGCCAACGTCCTGACTTTC. It encodes CASSRDRGSGANVLTF.

The chain carries TRBV4-3 and TRBJ1-2; tentative D call: TRBD1 (6 bases). The germline V gene has CDR1 LGHNA and CDR2 YSLEER. This CDR3 comprises 15 residues. Trimming shortened V by 0 bases and J by 4 bases, and 12 bases separated the two germline ends. The CDR3 bases are TGCGCCAGCAGCCAAGATTGGGACATGGCCTATGGCTACACCTTC. Translating it yields CASSQDWDMAYGYTF.

The rearrangement links TRBV11-2 to TRBJ1-3; no reliable D call. The CDR3 has 12 residues. With 2 bases removed from V and 9 bases from J, the gap between germline ends came to 8 bases. CDR1 and CDR2 from the germline V gene are SGHAT and FQNNGV. The CDR3 here is CASSLTGSTIYF. Written as DNA, the CDR3 is TGTGCCAGCAGCTTAACCGGTAGCACCATATATTTT.

CDR3 in DNA: TGCGCCAGCAGCCCAGGGGAATTGGAGACCCAGTACTTC. Its translation is CASSPGELETQYF. The chain uses TRBV5-1 and TRBJ2-5; D might be TRBD1 (6 bases). Looked up from germline, CDR1 is SGHRS and CDR2 is YFSETQ. The V end was cut by 4 bases, the J end by 5 bases, with 12 bases between. The CDR3 consists of 13 residues.

Written as DNA, the CDR3 is TGTGCCAGCAGCGTGGAGCGGGAGGCCACAGATACGCAGTATTTT. Residues: CASSVEREATDTQYF. The rearrangement joins TRBV9 to TRBJ2-3, with 9 nucleotides matching TRBD2. Germline assignment: CDR1 SGDLS and CDR2 YYNGEE. V shed 2 bases and J 2 bases; nucleotides not matched to a gene: 3. The length of the CDR3 is 15 residues.

The J gene is TRBJ2-3, the V gene TRBV12-3 or TRBV12-4; possible D gene TRBD2, 6 bases. Trimming shortened V by 6 bases and J by 4 bases, and 11 bases separated the two germline ends. This CDR3 is built from 13 residues. CDR3 amino acids: CASRVAVADTQYF. CDR3 coding DNA: TGTGCCAGCAGGGTAGCGGTTGCAGATACGCAGTATTTT.

J is TRBJ1-3 and V is TRBV5-4, with 7 bases fitting TRBD1. The CDR3 is 16 residues long. The trim removed 3 bases at V and 0 bases at J, leaving 6 bases unmatched. Germline V gene sequence: CDR1 SGHNT, CDR2 YYREEE (reference sequence). The CDR3 DNA follows: TGTGCCAGCAGCTCCGGGACAGCCCGCTCTGGAAACACCATATATTTT. Protein: CASSSGTARSGNTIYF.

This clone has more than one count but fewer than ten. The chain employs TRBV27 and TRBJ2-2, with 8 bases aligning to TRBD1. There are 14 residues in the CDR3. Germline CDR1 reads MNHEY; CDR2 reads SMNVEV (reference sequence). Germline trimming cut 11 bases from V and 1 base from J; bases unmatched to any gene: 6. The CDR3 loop reads CAAQGAWNTGELFF. Here the CDR3 DNA reads TGTGCCGCTCAGGGGGCGTGGAACACCGGGGAGCTGTTTTTT.

J is TRBJ1-1 and V is TRBV7-2; TRBD1 might be the D (5 bases). Germline values: CDR1 SGHTA, CDR2 FQGNSA. The CDR3 runs 14 residues. V was clipped by 5 bases and J by 4 bases, with 14 bases between them. This CDR3 reads CASSQMTGLTEAFF. Written as DNA, the CDR3 is TGTGCCAGCAGCCAGATGACGGGACTCACTGAAGCTTTCTTT.

This clone was counted at least ten times. V gene TRBV14 combines with J gene TRBJ2-2; TRBD2 matches 7 bases. V lost 0 bases and J lost 5; bases outside the gene matches: 6. Germline V gene lookup returns CDR1 SGHDN and CDR2 FVKESK. The length of the CDR3 is 16 residues. The DNA of the CDR3 is TGTGCCAGCAGCCAAGATTTAGCGGGCTTTACCGGGGAGCTGTTTTTT. Translation: CASSQDLAGFTGELFF.

This clone is a singleton in its sample. The rearrangement uses TRBV24-1 and TRBJ2-1; D is possibly TRBD2 (6 bases). Per the germline V gene, CDR1 is KGHDR and CDR2 is SFDVKD. The length of the CDR3 is 16 residues. Trimming pared 1 base from V and 8 bases from J, leaving 17 bases between. The DNA for the CDR3 is TGTGCCACCAGTGATTTTAGTGTCTGGGGGGTCTATGAGCAGTTCTTC. Translated, it gives CATSDFSVWGVYEQFF.

This rearrangement joins TRBV7-9 to TRBJ2-7, with D perhaps TRBD1 (6 bases). The length of the CDR3 is 13 residues. The V and J ends lost 3 bases and 2 bases respectively, with 8 bases between them. Looked up from germline, CDR1 is SEHNR and CDR2 is FQNEAQ (reference sequence). The CDR3 coding sequence is TGTGCCAGCAGCTTTACAGGGACCTACGAGCAGTACTTC. Its protein product is CASSFTGTYEQYF.